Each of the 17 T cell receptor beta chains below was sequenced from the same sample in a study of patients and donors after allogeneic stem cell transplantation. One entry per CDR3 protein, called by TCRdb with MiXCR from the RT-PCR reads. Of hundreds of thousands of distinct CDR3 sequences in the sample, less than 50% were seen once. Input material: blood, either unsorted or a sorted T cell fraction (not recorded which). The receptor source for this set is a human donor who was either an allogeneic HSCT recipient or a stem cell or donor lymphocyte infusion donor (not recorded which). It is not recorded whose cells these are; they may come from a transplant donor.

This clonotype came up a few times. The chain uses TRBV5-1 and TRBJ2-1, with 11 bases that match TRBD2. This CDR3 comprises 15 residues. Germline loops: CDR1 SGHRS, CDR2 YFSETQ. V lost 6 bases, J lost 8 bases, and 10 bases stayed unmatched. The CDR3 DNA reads TGCGCCAGCAAGCTAGCGGGGGGCCTAAGCTATGAGCAGTTCTTC. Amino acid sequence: CASKLAGGLSYEQFF.

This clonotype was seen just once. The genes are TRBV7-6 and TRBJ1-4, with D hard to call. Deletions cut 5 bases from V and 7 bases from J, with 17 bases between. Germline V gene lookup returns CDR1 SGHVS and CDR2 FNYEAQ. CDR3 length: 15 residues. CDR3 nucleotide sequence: TGTGCCAGCAGCCCCACCGGCCCGGGAAGTGAAAAACTGTTTTTT. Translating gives CASSPTGPGSEKLFF.

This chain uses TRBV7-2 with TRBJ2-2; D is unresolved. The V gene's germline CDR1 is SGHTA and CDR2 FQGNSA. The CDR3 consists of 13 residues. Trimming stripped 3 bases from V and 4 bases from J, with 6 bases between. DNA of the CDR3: TGTGCCAGCAGCTTGACGATCACCGGGGAGCTGTTTTTT. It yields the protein CASSLTITGELFF.

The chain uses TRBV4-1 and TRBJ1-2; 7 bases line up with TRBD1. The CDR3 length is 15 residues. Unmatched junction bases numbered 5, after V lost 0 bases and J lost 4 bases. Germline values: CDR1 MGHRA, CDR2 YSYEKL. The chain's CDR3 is CASSQDTAGGYGYTF. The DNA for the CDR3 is TGCGCCAGCAGCCAAGATACTGCAGGGGGCTATGGCTACACCTTC.

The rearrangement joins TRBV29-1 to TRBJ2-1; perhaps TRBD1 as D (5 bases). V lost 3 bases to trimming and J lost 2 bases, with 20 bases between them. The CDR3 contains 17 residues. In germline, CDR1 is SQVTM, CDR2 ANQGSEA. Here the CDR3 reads CSVDIRQFQPTYNEQFF. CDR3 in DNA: TGCAGCGTTGATATCCGACAGTTTCAACCTACCTACAATGAGCAGTTCTTC.

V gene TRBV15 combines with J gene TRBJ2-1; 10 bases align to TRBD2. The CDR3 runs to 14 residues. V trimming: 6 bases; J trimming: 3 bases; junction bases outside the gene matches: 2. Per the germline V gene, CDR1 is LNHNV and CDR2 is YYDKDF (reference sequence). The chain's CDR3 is CATSTSGVYNEQFF. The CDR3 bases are TGTGCCACCAGTACTAGCGGGGTCTACAATGAGCAGTTCTTC.

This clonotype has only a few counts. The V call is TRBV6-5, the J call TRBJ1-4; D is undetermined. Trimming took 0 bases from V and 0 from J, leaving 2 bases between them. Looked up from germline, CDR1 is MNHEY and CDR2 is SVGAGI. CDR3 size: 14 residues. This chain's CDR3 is CASSYSSTNEKLFF. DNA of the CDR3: TGTGCCAGCAGTTACTCTTCAACTAATGAAAAACTGTTTTTT.

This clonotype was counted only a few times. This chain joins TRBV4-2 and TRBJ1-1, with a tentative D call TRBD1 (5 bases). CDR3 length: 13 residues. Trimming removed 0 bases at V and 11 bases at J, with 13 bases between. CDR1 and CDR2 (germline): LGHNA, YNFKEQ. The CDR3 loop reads CASSQDAGTVAFF. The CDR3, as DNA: TGTGCCAGCAGCCAAGACGCGGGGACGGTCGCTTTCTTT.

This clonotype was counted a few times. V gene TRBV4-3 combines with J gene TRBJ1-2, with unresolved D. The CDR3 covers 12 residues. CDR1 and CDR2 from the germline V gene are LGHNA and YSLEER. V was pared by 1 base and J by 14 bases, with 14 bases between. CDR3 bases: TGCGCCAGCAGCCAAGTATGGGAAAGGAAGACCTTC. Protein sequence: CASSQVWERKTF.

The CDR3 loop is CASSFSQETQYF. In DNA, the CDR3 is TGTGCCAGCAGTTTTTCTCAAGAGACCCAGTACTTC. This rearrangement joins TRBV28 to TRBJ2-5; D uncertain. The CDR3 has 12 amino acids. Looked up from germline, CDR1 is MDHEN and CDR2 is SYDVKM. V lost 3 bases and J lost 2, with 4 bases in between.

The CDR3 DNA follows: TGCAGTGCTAGAGTAGGGGAGGGCCCGAAGACTGAAGCTTTCTTT. Translated: CSARVGEGPKTEAFF. The chain links TRBV20-1 to TRBJ1-1; TRBD1 might be the D (5 bases). Trimming took 1 base from V and 5 from J, leaving 17 bases between them. CDR3 length: 15 residues. Germline CDR1 reads DFQATT; CDR2 reads SNEGSKA (reference sequence).

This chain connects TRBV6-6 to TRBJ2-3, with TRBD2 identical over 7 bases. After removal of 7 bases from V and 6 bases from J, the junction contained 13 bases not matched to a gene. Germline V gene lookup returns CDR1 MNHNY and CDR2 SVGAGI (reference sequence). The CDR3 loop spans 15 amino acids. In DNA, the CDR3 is TGTGCCAGCACCTATAGCGGGCTCCCGGCGGATACGCAGTATTTT. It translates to CASTYSGLPADTQYF.

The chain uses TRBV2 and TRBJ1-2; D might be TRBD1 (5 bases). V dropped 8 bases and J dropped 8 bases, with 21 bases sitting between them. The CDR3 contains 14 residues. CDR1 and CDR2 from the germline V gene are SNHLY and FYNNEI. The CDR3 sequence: CASVTAGSQGGYTF. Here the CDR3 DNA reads TGTGCCAGCGTTACGGCCGGGTCTCAGGGAGGCTACACCTTC.

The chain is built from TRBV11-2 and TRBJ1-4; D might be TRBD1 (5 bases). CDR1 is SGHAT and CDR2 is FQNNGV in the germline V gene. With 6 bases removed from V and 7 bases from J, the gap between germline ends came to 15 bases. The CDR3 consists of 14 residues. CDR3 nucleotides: TGTGCCAGCAGAAGACAGCTACGGGGTGAAAAACTGTTTTTT. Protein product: CASRRQLRGEKLFF.

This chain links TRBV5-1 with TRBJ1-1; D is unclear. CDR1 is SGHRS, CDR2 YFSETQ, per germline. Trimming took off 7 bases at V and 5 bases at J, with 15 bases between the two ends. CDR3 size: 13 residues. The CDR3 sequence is CASAGRMGTEAFF. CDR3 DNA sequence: TGCGCCAGCGCCGGAAGAATGGGGACTGAAGCTTTCTTT.

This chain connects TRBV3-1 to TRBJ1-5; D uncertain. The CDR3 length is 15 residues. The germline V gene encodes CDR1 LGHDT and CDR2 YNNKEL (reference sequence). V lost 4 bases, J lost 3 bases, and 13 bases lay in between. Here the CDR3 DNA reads TGTGCCAGCAGCCTGGGTGCACAGACCAATCAGCCCCAGCATTTT. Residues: CASSLGAQTNQPQHF.

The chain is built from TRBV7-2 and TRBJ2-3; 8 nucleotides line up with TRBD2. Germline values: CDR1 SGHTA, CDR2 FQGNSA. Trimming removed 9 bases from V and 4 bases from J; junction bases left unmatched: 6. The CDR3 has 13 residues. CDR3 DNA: TGTGCCAGTGGGGCGGGGGGCCCAGATACGCAGTATTTT. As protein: CASGAGGPDTQYF.